This TCR beta chain is drawn from a study of beta chain features in type 1 diabetes. Overall study results and limits: Shortening that was moderate but significant affected the TCRB CDR3s of Type 1 diabetes patients in all four CD4+ subsets. VDJ junctions from patients with type 1 diabetes contained fewer insertions and more deletions. Cells expressing TCR highly could be over-represented by cDNA sequencing.

What was sequenced were expressed TCRB transcripts, since all of the isolated RNA had been reverse transcribed. Some clones are missing from TCRdb's copy, which holds only in-frame ones; the method was immunoSEQ multiplex PCR. This table holds some 640,000 clones, over 11% found once. CDR3 length equals 16 residues. V lost 5 bases, J lost 0 bases, and 9 bases stayed unmatched. Germline assignment: CDR1 SGHTA and CDR2 FQGNSA. Donors contributed one heparinised blood draw apiece, averaging around 100 mL. Sorting produced populations that all topped 98% purity. About this clone itself: Its cognate antigen is unknown.

Source material: naive CD4+ T cells from blood. The clonotype was recovered from a young man with type 1 diabetes. The chain couples TRBV7-2 to TRBJ2-5; 7 nucleotides agree with TRBD2. The CDR3: CASSPPNSGYQETQYF. The CDR3 nucleotides read TGTGCCAGCAGCCCCCCGAATAGCGGGTACCAAGAGACCCAGTACTTC.